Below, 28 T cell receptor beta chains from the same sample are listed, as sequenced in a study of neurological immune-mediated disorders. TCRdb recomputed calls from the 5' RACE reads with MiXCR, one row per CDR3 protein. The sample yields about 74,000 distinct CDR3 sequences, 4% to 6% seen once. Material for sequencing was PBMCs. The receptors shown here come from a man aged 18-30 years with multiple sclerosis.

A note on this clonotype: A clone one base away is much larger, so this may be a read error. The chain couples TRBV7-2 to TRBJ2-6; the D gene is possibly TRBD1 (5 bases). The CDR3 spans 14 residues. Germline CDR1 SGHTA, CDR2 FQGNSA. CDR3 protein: CASSPISGAKVLTF. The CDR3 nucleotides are TGTGCCAGCAGCCCCATCTCTGGGGCCAAAGTCCTGACTTTC.

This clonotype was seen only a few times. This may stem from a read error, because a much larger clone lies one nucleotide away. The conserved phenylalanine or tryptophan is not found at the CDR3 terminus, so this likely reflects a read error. CDR3 amino acids: CASSLATVNTQYI. CDR3 sequence (DNA): TGCGCCAGCAGCTTGGCCACTGTGAATACGCAGTATATT. J is TRBJ2-3 and V is TRBV5-1; D is uncertain. Germline V gene lookup returns CDR1 SGHRS and CDR2 YFSETQ. The CDR3 loop spans 13 amino acids. Trimming took off 0 bases at V and 7 bases at J, with 9 bases between the two ends.

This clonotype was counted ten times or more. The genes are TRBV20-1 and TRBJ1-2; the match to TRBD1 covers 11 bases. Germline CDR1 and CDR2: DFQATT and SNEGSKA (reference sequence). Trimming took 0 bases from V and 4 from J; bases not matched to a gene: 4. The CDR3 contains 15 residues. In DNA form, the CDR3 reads TGCAGTGCTAGAGAGCCGGACAGGGGGCTCTATGGCTACACCTTC. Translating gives CSAREPDRGLYGYTF.

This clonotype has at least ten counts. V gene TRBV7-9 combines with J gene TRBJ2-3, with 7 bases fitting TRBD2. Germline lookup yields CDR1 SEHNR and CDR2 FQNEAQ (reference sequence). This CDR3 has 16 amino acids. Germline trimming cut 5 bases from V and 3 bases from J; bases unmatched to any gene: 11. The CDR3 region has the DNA TGTGCCAGCAGCCCTACTAGCGATAGTCCGACAGATACGCAGTATTTT. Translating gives CASSPTSDSPTDTQYF.

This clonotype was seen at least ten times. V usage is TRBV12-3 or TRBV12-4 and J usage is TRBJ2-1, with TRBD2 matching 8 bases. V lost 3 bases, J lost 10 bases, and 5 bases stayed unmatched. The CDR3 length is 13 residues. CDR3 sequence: CASSFPGGGEQFF. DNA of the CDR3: TGTGCCAGCAGTTTCCCCGGGGGGGGGGAGCAGTTCTTC.

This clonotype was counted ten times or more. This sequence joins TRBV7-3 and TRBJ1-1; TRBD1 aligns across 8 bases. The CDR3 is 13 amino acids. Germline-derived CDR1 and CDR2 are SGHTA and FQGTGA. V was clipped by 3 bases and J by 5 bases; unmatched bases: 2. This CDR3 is CASSFQGATEAFF. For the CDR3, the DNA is TGTGCCAGCAGCTTCCAGGGGGCGACTGAAGCTTTCTTT.

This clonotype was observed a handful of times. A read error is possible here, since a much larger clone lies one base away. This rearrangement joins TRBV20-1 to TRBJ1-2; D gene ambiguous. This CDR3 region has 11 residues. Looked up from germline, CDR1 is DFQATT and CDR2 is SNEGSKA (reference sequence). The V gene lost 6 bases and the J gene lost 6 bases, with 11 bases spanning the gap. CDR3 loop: CSATIENGYTF. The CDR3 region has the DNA TGCAGTGCCACGATCGAAAATGGCTACACCTTC.

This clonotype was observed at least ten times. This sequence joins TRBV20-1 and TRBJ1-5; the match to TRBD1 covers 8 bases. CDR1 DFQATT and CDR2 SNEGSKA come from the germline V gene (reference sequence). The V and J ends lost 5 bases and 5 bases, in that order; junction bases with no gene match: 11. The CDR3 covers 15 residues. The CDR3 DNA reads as TGCAGTGCTCCCTACCCCCCAGGGGGCGATCAGCCCCAGCATTTT. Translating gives CSAPYPPGGDQPQHF.

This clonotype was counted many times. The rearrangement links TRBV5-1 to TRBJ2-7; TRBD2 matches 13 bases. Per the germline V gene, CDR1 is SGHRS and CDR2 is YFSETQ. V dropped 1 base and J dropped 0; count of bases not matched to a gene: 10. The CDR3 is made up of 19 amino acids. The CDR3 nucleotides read TGCGCCAGCAGCTTGCTCTCCGGGACTAGCGGGAAACTCTCCTACGAGCAGTACTTC. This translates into CASSLLSGTSGKLSYEQYF. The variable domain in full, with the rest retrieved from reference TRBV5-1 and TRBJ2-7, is KAGVTQTPRYLIKTRGQQVTLSCSPISGHRSVSWYQQTPGQGLQFLFEYFSETQRNKGNFPGRFSGRQFSNSRSEMNVSTLELGDSALYLCASSLLSGTSGKLSYEQYFGPGTRLTVT.

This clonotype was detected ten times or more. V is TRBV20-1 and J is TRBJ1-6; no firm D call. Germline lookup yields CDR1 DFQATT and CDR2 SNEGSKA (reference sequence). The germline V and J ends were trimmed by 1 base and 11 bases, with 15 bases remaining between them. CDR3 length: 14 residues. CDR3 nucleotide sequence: TGCAGTGCTAGAGGACATGGGGTCAATCCACCCCTCCACTTT. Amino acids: CSARGHGVNPPLHF.

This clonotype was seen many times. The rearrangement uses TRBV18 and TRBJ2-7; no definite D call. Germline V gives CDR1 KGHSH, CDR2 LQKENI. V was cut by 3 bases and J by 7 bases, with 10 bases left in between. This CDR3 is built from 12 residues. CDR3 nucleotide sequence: TGTGCCAGCTCACCCGACGGTTCGGAGCAGTACTTC. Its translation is CASSPDGSEQYF.

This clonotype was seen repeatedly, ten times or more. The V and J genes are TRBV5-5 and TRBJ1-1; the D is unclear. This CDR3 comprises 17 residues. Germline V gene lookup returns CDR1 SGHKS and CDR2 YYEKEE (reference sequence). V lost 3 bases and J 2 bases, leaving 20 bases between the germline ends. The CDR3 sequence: CASSWNKRTGGNTEAFF. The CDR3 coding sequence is TGTGCCAGCAGCTGGAACAAACGGACCGGAGGAAACACTGAAGCTTTCTTT.

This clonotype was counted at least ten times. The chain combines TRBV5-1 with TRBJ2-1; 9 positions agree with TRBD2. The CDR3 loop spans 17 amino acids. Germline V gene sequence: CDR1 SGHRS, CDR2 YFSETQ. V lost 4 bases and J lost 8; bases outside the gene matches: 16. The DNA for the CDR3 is TGCGCCAGCAGCCCTTTAGTGTTGGCGGGAGGGGGCGATGAGCAGTTCTTC. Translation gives CASSPLVLAGGGDEQFF. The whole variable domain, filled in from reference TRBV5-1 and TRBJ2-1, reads KAGVTQTPRYLIKTRGQQVTLSCSPISGHRSVSWYQQTPGQGLQFLFEYFSETQRNKGNFPGRFSGRQFSNSRSEMNVSTLELGDSALYLCASSPLVLAGGGDEQFFGPGTRLTVL.

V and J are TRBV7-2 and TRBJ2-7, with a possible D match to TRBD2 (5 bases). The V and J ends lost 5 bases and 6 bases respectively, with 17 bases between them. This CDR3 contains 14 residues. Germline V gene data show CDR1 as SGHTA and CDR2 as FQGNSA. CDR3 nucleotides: TGTGCCAGCAGCCTAACTAGAGGGAACGGCGAGCAGTACTTC. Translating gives CASSLTRGNGEQYF.

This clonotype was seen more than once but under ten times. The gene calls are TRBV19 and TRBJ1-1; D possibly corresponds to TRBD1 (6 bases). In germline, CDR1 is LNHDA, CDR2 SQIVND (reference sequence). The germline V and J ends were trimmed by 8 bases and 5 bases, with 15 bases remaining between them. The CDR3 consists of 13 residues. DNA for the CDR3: TGTGCCAGTCAAAAAGGGGGGCATACTGAAGCTTTCTTT. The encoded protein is CASQKGGHTEAFF.

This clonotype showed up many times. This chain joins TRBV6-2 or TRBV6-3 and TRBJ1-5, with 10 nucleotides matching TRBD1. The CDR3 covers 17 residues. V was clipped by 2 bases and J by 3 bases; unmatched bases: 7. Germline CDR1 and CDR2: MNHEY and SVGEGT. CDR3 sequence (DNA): TGTGCCAGCAGTTACGCCCCGGGACAGGGGAACAATCAGCCCCAGCATTTT. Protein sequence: CASSYAPGQGNNQPQHF.

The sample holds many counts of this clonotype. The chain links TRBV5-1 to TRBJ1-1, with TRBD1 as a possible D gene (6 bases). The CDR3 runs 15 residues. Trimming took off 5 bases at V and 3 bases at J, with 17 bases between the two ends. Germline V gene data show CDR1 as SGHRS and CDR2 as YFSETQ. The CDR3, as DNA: TGCGCCAGCAGTTGGGGGGCCGGAATGGACACTGAAGCTTTCTTT. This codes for CASSWGAGMDTEAFF.

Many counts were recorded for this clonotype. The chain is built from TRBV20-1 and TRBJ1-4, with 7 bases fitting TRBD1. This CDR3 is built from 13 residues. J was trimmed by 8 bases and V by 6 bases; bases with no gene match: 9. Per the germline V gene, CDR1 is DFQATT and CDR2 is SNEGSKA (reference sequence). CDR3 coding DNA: TGCAGTGCGCCGACAGGGAGTACAGAAAAACTGTTTTTT. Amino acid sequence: CSAPTGSTEKLFF.

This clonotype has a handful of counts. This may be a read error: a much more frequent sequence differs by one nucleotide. The CDR3 sequence: CSVVDLRGHRGYGYTF. DNA for the CDR3: TGCAGCGTTGTAGATCTTAGGGGCCATCGGGGCTATGGCTACACCTTC. This chain connects TRBV29-1 to TRBJ1-2; a weak D match, TRBD1 (5 bases). The V end lost 4 bases, the J end lost 4 bases, and 22 bases lay between the germline ends. The germline V gene has CDR1 SQVTM and CDR2 ANQGSEA. The CDR3 runs to 16 residues.

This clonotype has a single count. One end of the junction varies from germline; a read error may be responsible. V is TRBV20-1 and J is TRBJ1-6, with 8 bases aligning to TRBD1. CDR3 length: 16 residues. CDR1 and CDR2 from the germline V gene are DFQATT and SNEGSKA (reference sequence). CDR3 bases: TGCGGTGCTAGAGATCAGGGGGCCACCTATAATTCACCCCTCAACTTT. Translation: CGARDQGATYNSPLNF.

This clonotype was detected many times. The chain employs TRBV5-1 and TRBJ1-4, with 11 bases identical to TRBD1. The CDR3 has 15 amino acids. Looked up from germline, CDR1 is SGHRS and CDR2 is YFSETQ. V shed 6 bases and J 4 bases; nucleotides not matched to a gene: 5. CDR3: CASTGQGAHNEKLFF. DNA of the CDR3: TGCGCCAGCACCGGACAGGGGGCTCATAATGAAAAACTGTTTTTT.

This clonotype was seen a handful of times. This CDR3 is CASSSGGTRDTQYF. DNA for the CDR3: TGTGCCAGCAGCTCGGGGGGTACCAGGGATACGCAGTATTTT. V usage is TRBV5-6 and J usage is TRBJ2-3; 7 positions match TRBD2. The germline gives CDR1 SGHDT, CDR2 YYEEEE. Germline trimming cut 3 bases from V and 6 bases from J; bases unmatched to any gene: 7. CDR3 size: 14 residues.

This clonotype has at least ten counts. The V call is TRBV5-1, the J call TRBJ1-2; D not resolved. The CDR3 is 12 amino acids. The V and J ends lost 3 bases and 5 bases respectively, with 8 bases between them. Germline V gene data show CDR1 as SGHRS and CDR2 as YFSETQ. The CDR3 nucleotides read TGCGCCAGCAGCTCGGACGAGTATGGCTACACCTTC. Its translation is CASSSDEYGYTF.

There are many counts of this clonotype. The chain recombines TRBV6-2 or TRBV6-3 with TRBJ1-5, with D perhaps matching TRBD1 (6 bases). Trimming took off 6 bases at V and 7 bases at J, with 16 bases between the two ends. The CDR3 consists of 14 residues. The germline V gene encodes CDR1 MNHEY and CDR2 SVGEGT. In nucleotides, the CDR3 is TGTGCCAGCAGCCGCACAGGGTCGGGACAGCCCCAGCATTTT. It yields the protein CASSRTGSGQPQHF.

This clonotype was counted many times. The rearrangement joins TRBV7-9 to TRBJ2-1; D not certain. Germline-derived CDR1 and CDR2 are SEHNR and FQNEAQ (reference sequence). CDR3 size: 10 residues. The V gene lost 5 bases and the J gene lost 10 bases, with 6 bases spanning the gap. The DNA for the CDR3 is TGTGCCAGCAGCCACCGGGAGCAGTTCTTC. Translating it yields CASSHREQFF.

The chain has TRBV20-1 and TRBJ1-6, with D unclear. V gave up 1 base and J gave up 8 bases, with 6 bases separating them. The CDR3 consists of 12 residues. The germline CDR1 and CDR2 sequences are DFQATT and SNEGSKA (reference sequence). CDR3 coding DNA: TGCAGTGCTAGAGTGTGGGATTCACCCCTCCACTTT. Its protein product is CSARVWDSPLHF.

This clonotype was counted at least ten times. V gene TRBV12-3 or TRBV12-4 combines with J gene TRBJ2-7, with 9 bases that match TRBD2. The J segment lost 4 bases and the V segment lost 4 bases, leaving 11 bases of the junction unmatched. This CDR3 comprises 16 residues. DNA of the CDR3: TGTGCCAGCAGTTGGGGAGTAGCGGGAGAACGGTACGAGCAGTACTTC. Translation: CASSWGVAGERYEQYF.

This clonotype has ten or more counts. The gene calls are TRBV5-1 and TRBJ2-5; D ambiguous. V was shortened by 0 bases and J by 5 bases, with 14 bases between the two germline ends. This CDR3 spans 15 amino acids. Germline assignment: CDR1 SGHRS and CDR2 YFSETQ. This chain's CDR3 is CASSLETGSRETQYF. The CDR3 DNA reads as TGCGCCAGCAGCTTGGAAACGGGTAGTAGGGAGACCCAGTACTTC.